This is a list of T cell receptor beta chains from one sample in a study of blood T cell repertoires in COVID-19. Repertoires were generated with immunoSEQ multiplex PCR, while TCRdb's copy carries only in-frame clones and drops some. The table includes about 80,000 clones, 60% to 80% detected once. The sample taken for sequencing was peripheral blood. The receptor source for this set is an older man with active or convalescent COVID-19. CDR3s include the opening cysteine and the closing phenylalanine or tryptophan. Fields, in order: D gene, clone size, J gene, V gene, CDR3 protein, CDR3 DNA. A D gene is named only where the DNA matches it firmly. The size entry is marked missing in some rows and otherwise reads once, few, many or a size class.

D: -; size: -; J: TRBJ1-1; V: TRBV5-1; CDR3: CASSLTEVTEAFF; DNA: TGCGCCAGCAGCCTGACAGAGGTCACTGAAGCTTTCTTT
D: -; size: -; J: TRBJ2-3; V: TRBV5-1; CDR3: CASTQSGSTDTQYF; DNA: TGCGCCAGCACCCAGAGCGGTAGCACAGATACGCAGTATTTT
D: -; size: -; J: TRBJ2-7; V: TRBV5-5; CDR3: CASSLDWYYEQYF; DNA: TGTGCCAGCAGCTTGGACTGGTACTACGAGCAGTACTTC
D: -; size: -; J: TRBJ2-5; V: TRBV7-9; CDR3: CASSFPWRGPRLGETQYF; DNA: TGTGCCAGCAGCTTCCCCTGGCGGGGGCCTCGATTAGGAGAGACCCAGTACTTC
D: -; size: -; J: TRBJ1-5; V: TRBV30; CDR3: CAWAGGLEPQHF; DNA: TGTGCCTGGGCAGGCGGGTTAGAGCCCCAGCATTTT
D: -; size: -; J: TRBJ2-7; V: TRBV5-1; CDR3: CASSSQGYEQYF; DNA: TGCGCCAGCAGCTCGCAGGGTTACGAGCAGTACTTC
D: -; size: -; J: TRBJ1-1; V: TRBV27; CDR3: CASLPKTAPNTEAFF; DNA: TGTGCCAGCCTACCAAAGACAGCCCCGAACACTGAAGCTTTCTTT
D: -; size: -; J: TRBJ1-1; V: TRBV10-1; CDR3: CASKDGQNTEAFF; DNA: TGCGCCAGCAAAGACGGACAGAACACTGAAGCTTTCTTT
D: -; size: -; J: TRBJ1-4; V: TRBV7-9; CDR3: CASSLGGGTAVEKLFF; DNA: TGTGCCAGCAGCTTAGGGGGCGGAACGGCTGTCGAAAAACTGTTTTTT
D: -; size: -; J: TRBJ1-2; V: TRBV7-2; CDR3: CASSLVPRRGVDYGYTF; DNA: TGTGCCAGCAGCTTAGTTCCGCGACGCGGGGTTGACTATGGCTACACCTTC
D: -; size: -; J: TRBJ1-2; V: TRBV3-1/TRBV3-2; CDR3: CASSPERARGYTF; DNA: TGTGCCAGCAGCCCCGAGAGGGCACGGGGCTACACCTTC
D: TRBD2; size: -; J: TRBJ2-3; V: TRBV5-1; CDR3: CASRGTSGTDTQYF; DNA: TGCGCCAGCAGGGGGACTAGTGGCACAGATACGCAGTATTTT
D: -; size: once; J: TRBJ1-5; V: TRBV6-5; CDR3: CASSPLRGNQPQHF; DNA: TGTGCCAGCAGCCCACTGCGAGGCAATCAGCCCCAGCATTTT
D: TRBD1; size: many; J: TRBJ1-6; V: TRBV6-1; CDR3: CASSEASPGQVATPLHF; DNA: TGTGCCAGCAGTGAAGCCTCACCGGGACAGGTAGCAACACCCCTCCACTTT
D: -; size: -; J: TRBJ2-1; V: TRBV9; CDR3: CASSDGVNEQFF; DNA: TGTGCCAGCAGCGACGGGGTCAATGAGCAGTTCTTC
D: TRBD2; size: -; J: TRBJ2-1; V: TRBV5-4; CDR3: CASSPQAGSYHNEQFF; DNA: TGTGCCAGCAGCCCCCAAGCGGGGTCATACCACAATGAGCAGTTCTTC
D: TRBD1; size: -; J: TRBJ1-2; V: TRBV5-4; CDR3: CASSLDGTANYGYTF; DNA: TGTGCCAGCAGCTTGGATGGGACAGCCAACTATGGCTACACCTTC
D: TRBD1; size: -; J: TRBJ1-3; V: TRBV28; CDR3: CATQGQPKDTIYF; DNA: TGTGCTACCCAGGGACAGCCGAAGGACACCATATATTTT
D: -; size: once; J: TRBJ2-3; V: TRBV2; CDR3: CASSGGGYPTDTQYF; DNA: TGTGCCAGCAGTGGTGGAGGGTACCCTACAGATACGCAGTATTTT
D: -; size: -; J: TRBJ1-1; V: TRBV7-2; CDR3: CASSLGQSNTEAFF; DNA: TGTGCCAGCAGCTTAGGACAGTCGAACACTGAAGCTTTCTTT
D: -; size: -; J: TRBJ1-1; V: TRBV2; CDR3: CASSDGYSNTEAFF; DNA: TGTGCCAGCAGTGACGGATACAGCAACACTGAAGCTTTCTTT
D: -; size: -; J: TRBJ1-3; V: TRBV18; CDR3: CASSTGQTSGNTIYF; DNA: TGTGCCAGCTCAACAGGACAGACCTCTGGAAACACCATATATTTT
D: -; size: -; J: TRBJ1-4; V: TRBV11-2; CDR3: CASSSGFSIEKLFF; DNA: TGTGCCAGCAGCTCCGGGTTTAGTATTGAAAAACTGTTTTTT
D: TRBD1; size: -; J: TRBJ1-2; V: TRBV29-1; CDR3: CSVIRQGANYGYTF; DNA: TGCAGCGTGATTAGACAGGGGGCAAACTATGGCTACACCTTC
D: TRBD1; size: -; J: TRBJ1-5; V: TRBV19; CDR3: CASRNQGASPQHF; DNA: TGTGCCAGTAGGAACCAGGGGGCATCGCCCCAGCATTTT
D: -; size: -; J: TRBJ1-4; V: TRBV28; CDR3: CASRASSNEKLFF; DNA: TGTGCCAGCAGGGCCAGTTCAAATGAAAAACTGTTTTTT
D: TRBD1; size: -; J: TRBJ1-2; V: TRBV6-5; CDR3: CASSRTGDHLGYTF; DNA: TGTGCCAGCAGCAGGACAGGGGATCATCTGGGCTACACCTTC
D: -; size: -; J: TRBJ2-7; V: TRBV5-4; CDR3: CASSLDLTTSSYEQYF; DNA: TGTGCCAGCAGCTTGGACTTAACCACGAGCTCCTACGAGCAGTACTTC
D: TRBD1; size: few; J: TRBJ1-2; V: TRBV19; CDR3: CASSSGQGYGYTF; DNA: TGTGCCAGTAGCTCGGGACAGGGCTATGGCTACACCTTC
D: -; size: few; J: TRBJ1-6; V: TRBV27; CDR3: CASSTTGNSPLHF; DNA: TGTGCCAGCAGTACCACAGGGAATTCACCCCTCCACTTT
D: TRBD2; size: -; J: TRBJ2-5; V: TRBV11-2; CDR3: CASSLVYPSGDLKETQYF; DNA: TGTGCCAGCAGCTTAGTGTACCCTAGCGGCGATCTTAAAGAGACCCAGTACTTC
D: -; size: -; J: TRBJ1-2; V: TRBV12-5; CDR3: CASGVSQGYYGYTF; DNA: TGTGCTAGTGGTGTTTCCCAGGGGTACTATGGCTACACCTTC
D: -; size: few; J: TRBJ2-2; V: TRBV19; CDR3: CASSIRTNTGELFF; DNA: TGTGCCAGTAGTATACGGACAAACACCGGGGAGCTGTTTTTT
D: -; size: -; J: TRBJ2-2; V: TRBV7-3; CDR3: CASSPSSPGTGELFF; DNA: TGTGCCAGCAGCCCCTCTTCGCCGGGCACCGGGGAGCTGTTTTTT
D: -; size: few; J: TRBJ2-6; V: TRBV5-1; CDR3: CASRGVLSGANVLTF; DNA: TGCGCCAGCAGGGGAGTTCTCTCTGGGGCCAACGTCCTGACTTTC
D: -; size: -; J: TRBJ2-2; V: TRBV5-4; CDR3: CASSLWPGELFF; DNA: TGTGCCAGCAGCTTGTGGCCGGGGGAGCTGTTTTTT
D: TRBD2; size: -; J: TRBJ2-7; V: TRBV3-1/TRBV3-2; CDR3: CASSQDDVGLAGGEQYF; DNA: TGTGCCAGCAGCCAAGATGATGTGGGACTAGCAGGCGGGGAGCAGTACTTC
D: -; size: -; J: TRBJ1-1; V: TRBV11-3; CDR3: CASSRHHTEAFF; DNA: TGTGCCAGCAGCCGACACCACACTGAAGCTTTCTTT
D: TRBD1; size: few; J: TRBJ1-5; V: TRBV4-1; CDR3: CASSQGFRDSYSNQPQHF; DNA: TGCGCCAGCAGCCAAGGGTTCCGGGACAGTTATAGCAATCAGCCCCAGCATTTT
D: TRBD1; size: few; J: TRBJ2-7; V: TRBV7-9; CDR3: CASSPTGDEQYF; DNA: TGTGCCAGCAGCCCGACAGGGGACGAGCAGTACTTC
D: TRBD1; size: few; J: TRBJ1-1; V: TRBV4-1; CDR3: CASSPGTGGLGTEAFF; DNA: TGCGCCAGCAGCCCCGGGACAGGGGGTCTGGGCACTGAAGCTTTCTTT
D: TRBD1; size: -; J: TRBJ2-1; V: TRBV4-1; CDR3: CASSQDRWQGVGNEQFF; DNA: TGCGCCAGCAGCCAAGATAGATGGCAGGGGGTCGGAAATGAGCAGTTCTTC
D: TRBD1; size: -; J: TRBJ1-1; V: TRBV6-5; CDR3: CASSRYGQGAAEAFF; DNA: TGTGCCAGCAGCCGCTATGGACAGGGTGCGGCTGAAGCTTTCTTT
D: TRBD1; size: -; J: TRBJ2-1; V: TRBV6-4; CDR3: CASSFGQAPINEQFF; DNA: TGTGCCAGCAGTTTTGGACAGGCGCCTATCAATGAGCAGTTCTTC
D: -; size: -; J: TRBJ1-1; V: TRBV20-1; CDR3: CSASSGNTEAFF; DNA: TGCAGTGCTAGTTCGGGAAACACTGAAGCTTTCTTT
D: -; size: -; J: TRBJ1-1; V: TRBV11-3; CDR3: CASSLRVKLNTEAFF; DNA: TGTGCCAGCAGCTTACGAGTGAAATTGAACACTGAAGCTTTCTTT
D: -; size: -; J: TRBJ2-3; V: TRBV7-3; CDR3: CASGATPDTQYF; DNA: TGTGCCAGCGGGGCGACCCCAGATACGCAGTATTTT
D: -; size: -; J: TRBJ2-3; V: TRBV11-2; CDR3: CASSLDGGWGTDTQYF; DNA: TGTGCCAGCAGCCTGGACGGCGGGTGGGGCACAGATACGCAGTATTTT